These T cell receptor beta chains were read from a single sample in a study of cytomegalovirus exposure and HLA in healthy donors. Sequencing was performed with immunoSEQ multiplex PCR; in TCRdb, only in-frame clones are kept and a portion is missing. Among roughly 200,000 clones listed, approximately 80% were seen once. Sequencing was performed on PBMCs. These receptors originate from a man aged 30 to 45 in good health and CMV-seronegative. Both conserved end residues are part of each CDR3. Fields, in order: J gene, clone size, V gene, D gene, CDR3 protein, CDR3 DNA. The D gene is left open where the match is weak. The size field is filled for only some rows; it gives once, few, many or a size class.

>TRBJ1-3|NA|TRBV7-9|TRBD1
CASSNFGQGHSGNTIYF
TGTGCCAGCAGCAACTTCGGACAGGGCCACTCTGGAAACACCATATATTTT
>TRBJ2-7|few|TRBV27|TRBD1
CASSSRTGTGSYEQYF
TGTGCCAGCAGTTCTCGAACCGGGACAGGGTCCTACGAGCAGTACTTC
>TRBJ1-6|NA|TRBV27|NA
CASSRGRGYNSPLHF
TGTGCCAGCAGCCGGGGGCGGGGGTATAATTCACCCCTCCACTTT
>TRBJ1-2|NA|TRBV19|NA
CASRDWSSYGYTF
TGTGCCAGCCGAGACTGGAGCTCATATGGCTACACCTTC
>TRBJ2-7|NA|TRBV15|TRBD1
CATSRGTGGAGYEQYF
TGTGCCACCAGCAGAGGTACAGGGGGCGCCGGGTACGAGCAGTACTTC
>TRBJ2-1|NA|TRBV11-3|NA
CASSSGFHNEQFF
TGTGCCAGCAGCTCCGGGTTTCACAATGAGCAGTTCTTC
>TRBJ2-3|NA|TRBV28|NA
CASSLVGTDTQYF
TGTGCCAGCAGTTTGGTAGGCACAGATACGCAGTATTTT
>TRBJ1-5|NA|TRBV2|NA
CASSEPNQPQHF
TGTGCCAGCAGTGAACCTAATCAGCCCCAGCATTTT
>TRBJ2-5|few|TRBV6-6|NA
CASSPPYETQYF
TGTGCCAGCAGCCCTCCCTATGAGACCCAGTACTTC
>TRBJ2-3|NA|TRBV11-2|TRBD2
CASSLGTRTDTQYF
TGTGCCAGCAGCTTGGGGACTAGAACAGATACGCAGTATTTT
>TRBJ1-4|NA|TRBV18|NA
CASSPLATEQLNLFF
TGTGCCAGCTCACCACTGGCGACAGAACAACTAAACCTGTTTTTT
>TRBJ1-1|NA|TRBV7-2|TRBD1
CASSLAFQGDTEAFF
TGTGCCAGCAGCTTAGCCTTTCAGGGGGACACTGAAGCTTTCTTT
>TRBJ2-7|NA|TRBV4-1|TRBD1
CASSQDRTGGLYEQYF
TGCGCCAGCAGCCAAGACCGGACAGGGGGGCTCTACGAGCAGTACTTC
>TRBJ1-3|NA|TRBV5-1|NA
CASSLGATGNTIYF
TGCGCCAGCAGCTTGGGGGCAACTGGAAACACCATATATTTT
>TRBJ2-1|NA|TRBV29-1|TRBD2
CSVWRGGSYNGQFF
TGCAGCGTATGGCGGGGGGGGTCCTACAATGGGCAGTTCTTC
>TRBJ2-7|NA|TRBV27|TRBD2
CASTHRASGGGYEQYF
TGTGCCAGCACCCACCGCGCTAGCGGGGGGGGCTACGAGCAGTACTTC
>TRBJ1-5|NA|TRBV6-5|NA
CASSSDPGRNQPQHF
TGTGCCAGCAGTTCAGACCCGGGGAGGAATCAGCCCCAGCATTTT
>TRBJ1-6|NA|TRBV19|NA
CASSAARQSGSSYNSPLHF
TGTGCCAGTAGTGCCGCCCGACAGAGCGGGAGCTCCTATAATTCACCCCTCCACTTT
>TRBJ2-7|NA|TRBV9|NA
CASSPTTSYEQYF
TGTGCCAGCAGCCCCACTACCTCCTACGAGCAGTACTTC
>TRBJ2-7|NA|TRBV7-9|NA
CASSLYSQGYEQYF
TGTGCCAGCAGCTTATACAGCCAAGGCTACGAGCAGTACTTC
>TRBJ1-1|NA|TRBV13|NA
CASSLGSGYTEAFF
TGTGCCAGCAGCCTGGGTTCGGGTTATACTGAAGCTTTCTTT
>TRBJ2-1|NA|TRBV7-3|TRBD2
CASSQLAGPYNEQFF
TGTGCCAGCAGCCAGTTAGCGGGGCCCTACAATGAGCAGTTCTTC
>TRBJ2-7|NA|TRBV5-1|TRBD2
CASSLVAGAYEQYF
TGCGCCAGCAGCTTGGTAGCGGGGGCCTACGAGCAGTACTTC
>TRBJ2-7|NA|TRBV18|TRBD1
CASSPTGGEYEQYF
TGTGCCAGCTCACCCACAGGGGGTGAGTACGAGCAGTACTTC
>TRBJ2-5|few|TRBV7-2|NA
CASSPSRRSQETQYF
TGTGCCAGCAGCCCCAGTCGGAGATCACAAGAGACCCAGTACTTC
>TRBJ2-1|NA|TRBV5-1|NA
CASSLTSKGNEQFF
TGCGCCAGCAGCTTAACTTCCAAGGGGAATGAGCAGTTCTTC
>TRBJ2-2|NA|TRBV4-2|TRBD1
CASSQGTGDTGELFF
TGTGCCAGCAGCCAAGGAACAGGGGACACCGGGGAGCTGTTTTTT
>TRBJ2-1|NA|TRBV7-9|TRBD1
CASSSSLGQGFF
TGTGCCAGCAGCTCATCTTTGGGACAGGGTTTCTTC
>TRBJ1-5|once|TRBV7-3|NA
CASSLDRNQPQHF
TGTGCCAGCAGCCTTGACAGGAATCAGCCCCAGCATTTT
>TRBJ2-3|once|TRBV7-2|TRBD2
CASSPPTSGVRDTQYF
TGTGCCAGCAGCCCTCCAACTAGCGGGGTTCGAGATACGCAGTATTTT
>TRBJ1-4|NA|TRBV19|TRBD1
CASSPLTGGSDEKLFF
TGTGCCAGTAGTCCACTGACAGGGGGCTCGGATGAAAAACTGTTTTTT